These 32 T cell receptor beta chains originate from one sample sequenced in a study of cytomegalovirus exposure and HLA in healthy donors. Amplification used 60 Vbeta primers and 13 Jbeta primers. Only in-frame clones appear in the TCRdb table, and some are missing; sequencing was by immunoSEQ multiplex PCR. The table lists some 100,000 clones, roughly 78% of them singletons. The specimen was PBMCs. These receptors came from a woman between 40 and 50 years old in good health and CMV-seropositive.

V gene TRBV4-1 combines with J gene TRBJ1-2; D not certain. The CDR3 sequence is 15 residues long. V was clipped by 0 bases and J by 0 bases, with 8 bases between them. The germline gives CDR1 MGHRA, CDR2 YSYEKL. This chain's CDR3 is CASSQDPVANYGYTF. The CDR3 DNA reads TGCGCCAGCAGCCAAGATCCGGTAGCTAACTATGGCTACACCTTC.

The chain carries TRBV12-5 and TRBJ2-1; 16 bases are shared with TRBD2. Losses at the gene ends were 5 bases for V and 10 bases for J; bases not matched to a gene: 5. Germline-derived CDR1 and CDR2 are LGHNT and FRNRAP. The CDR3 loop spans 15 amino acids. In DNA form, the CDR3 reads TGTGCTAGTGGTACGGGACTAGCGGGAGGGCCGGAGCAGTTCTTC. This gives the protein CASGTGLAGGPEQFF.

V usage is TRBV2 and J usage is TRBJ2-1, with TRBD2 matching over 7 bases. The CDR3 contains 16 residues. Trimming removed 1 base from V and 3 bases from J; junction bases left unmatched: 6. Germline values: CDR1 SNHLY, CDR2 FYNNEI. CDR3 residues: CASSEVRRENYNEQFF. The CDR3 DNA follows: TGTGCCAGCAGTGAAGTTCGGCGGGAGAACTACAATGAGCAGTTCTTC.

V usage is TRBV27 and J usage is TRBJ2-3; D might be TRBD2 (5 bases). Germline assignment: CDR1 MNHEY and CDR2 SMNVEV (reference sequence). Trimming pared 6 bases from V and 2 bases from J, leaving 18 bases between. This CDR3 is 16 amino acids long. CDR3 nucleotide sequence: TGTGCCAGCAGGCCAACGGGGTTGATTTACACAGATACGCAGTATTTT. It encodes CASRPTGLIYTDTQYF.

The chain is built from TRBV6-5 and TRBJ2-5, with no clear D. Near its end, the DNA agrees better with TRBJ2-7, so the J call may be wrong. Germline CDR1 and CDR2: MNHEY and SVGAGI. The CDR3 consists of 16 residues. This chain's CDR3 is CASSYGIGSISYEQYF. The CDR3 nucleotides read TGTGCCAGCAGTTACGGCATCGGGTCAATCTCCTACGAGCAGTACTTC.

The rearrangement links TRBV5-1 to TRBJ2-2; D is ambiguous. The CDR3 is made up of 13 amino acids. V was trimmed by 4 bases and J by 7 bases, leaving 11 bases between them. Germline CDR1 reads SGHRS; CDR2 reads YFSETQ. CDR3 amino acids: CASSGTVDGELFF. The CDR3 region has the DNA TGCGCCAGCAGCGGAACAGTTGACGGGGAGCTGTTTTTT.

The CDR3 nucleotides read TGTGCCAGCAGCCAAGAGATATGGACTAGCGGGAGTCTTGCTAAGGGGGGGACCCAGTACTTC. Its translation: CASSQEIWTSGSLAKGGTQYF. This chain connects TRBV4-2 to TRBJ2-5; TRBD2 agrees at 13 bases. This CDR3 contains 21 residues. Trimming removed 0 bases from V and 7 bases from J; junction bases left unmatched: 20. Germline CDR1 is LGHNA and CDR2 is YNFKEQ.

This chain uses TRBV27 with TRBJ2-3; TRBD2 agrees at 9 bases. V gave up 2 bases and J gave up 1 base; unmatched junction bases: 4. CDR3 length: 16 amino acids. The germline V gene encodes CDR1 MNHEY and CDR2 SMNVEV (reference sequence). Written as DNA, the CDR3 is TGTGCCAGCAGTTTAGCGGGGGGGCCGGGCACAGATACGCAGTATTTT. Amino acid sequence: CASSLAGGPGTDTQYF.

Only a few counts were recorded for this clone. CDR3 DNA sequence: TGTGCCAGTAGTATTCACTCTCCGGGACTAGCGGTCCTTAAGGGCACAGATACGCAGTATTTT. This translates into CASSIHSPGLAVLKGTDTQYF. The chain couples TRBV19 to TRBJ2-3, with 11 bases lining up with TRBD2. Germline V gives CDR1 LNHDA, CDR2 SQIVND (reference sequence). With V trimmed by 3 bases and J by 1 base, 18 bases remained unmatched. The CDR3 loop spans 21 amino acids.

V and J are TRBV6-5 and TRBJ2-5, with 8 bases identical to TRBD2. The germline gives CDR1 MNHEY, CDR2 SVGAGI. This CDR3 region has 14 residues. V dropped 6 bases and J dropped 2; count of bases not matched to a gene: 5. This CDR3 reads CASSTTSAQETQYF. CDR3 sequence (DNA): TGTGCCAGCAGCACGACTAGCGCGCAAGAGACCCAGTACTTC.

The gene calls are TRBV28 and TRBJ1-2, with 8 bases that match TRBD1. The ends lost 6 bases at V and 5 bases at J; junction bases unmatched: 11. The CDR3 loop spans 15 amino acids. Germline-derived CDR1 and CDR2 are MDHEN and SYDVKM. CDR3 residues: CASRSQQGGDYGYTF. Here the CDR3 DNA reads TGTGCCAGCAGATCCCAACAGGGGGGAGATTATGGCTACACCTTC.

The J gene is TRBJ2-5, the V gene TRBV30; D perhaps matches TRBD2 (6 bases). The CDR3 length is 14 residues. V was clipped by 0 bases and J by 5 bases, with 13 bases between them. CDR1 is GTSNPN, CDR2 SVGIG, per germline (reference sequence). The chain's CDR3 is CAWSVNGGYETQYF. CDR3 nucleotides: TGTGCCTGGAGTGTAAACGGAGGGTACGAGACCCAGTACTTC.

V is TRBV18 and J is TRBJ2-7, with a possible D match to TRBD2 (5 bases). Germline assignment: CDR1 KGHSH and CDR2 LQKENI. With 5 bases removed from V and 0 bases from J, the gap between germline ends came to 17 bases. The CDR3 is 16 residues long. The CDR3 loop is CASSSIRTDSSYEQYF. CDR3 bases: TGTGCCAGCTCATCAATACGGACTGATAGCTCCTACGAGCAGTACTTC.

The rearrangement links TRBV5-1 to TRBJ1-1; 9 nucleotides agree with TRBD1. Looked up from germline, CDR1 is SGHRS and CDR2 is YFSETQ. The V and J ends lost 0 bases and 5 bases, in that order; junction bases with no gene match: 2. This CDR3 comprises 14 residues. The CDR3 spells CASSLDRGQTEAFF. CDR3 in DNA: TGCGCCAGCAGCTTGGACAGGGGGCAAACTGAAGCTTTCTTT.

The gene calls are TRBV7-9 and TRBJ2-1; D is perhaps TRBD2 (6 bases). CDR3 size: 14 residues. V was cut by 4 bases and J by 7 bases, with 14 bases left in between. Germline loops: CDR1 SEHNR, CDR2 FQNEAQ (reference sequence). In DNA, the CDR3 is TGTGCCAGCAGCTGGGGAGGATCCGATAATGAGCAGTTCTTC. Its protein product is CASSWGGSDNEQFF.

This clone was observed a handful of times. The CDR3 DNA reads TGTGCCAGCAGCCAAGCTTCTAGCAGTTTCTACAATGAGCAGTTCTTC. Its protein is CASSQASSSFYNEQFF. This chain connects TRBV4-2 to TRBJ2-1; D may be TRBD2 (5 bases). Germline V CDR1 and CDR2: LGHNA, YNFKEQ. The ends were cut back, 1 base at V and 3 bases at J, with 13 bases in the middle. The CDR3 loop spans 16 amino acids.

This clone has a single count. The chain uses TRBV7-3 and TRBJ2-3; no reliable D call. Germline-derived CDR1 and CDR2 are SGHTA and FQGTGA. V was pared by 5 bases and J by 1 base, with 10 bases between. The CDR3 loop spans 14 amino acids. CDR3: CASSPTTGTDTQYF. For the CDR3, the DNA is TGTGCCAGCAGCCCAACCACAGGCACAGATACGCAGTATTTT.

This clone was observed a few times. V and J are TRBV6-5 and TRBJ2-7; D call uncertain. V lost 7 bases and J lost 0, with 10 bases in between. In germline, CDR1 is MNHEY, CDR2 SVGAGI. This CDR3 is 13 amino acids long. CDR3 in DNA: TGTGCCAGCACCAAGAGTATCTCCTACGAGCAGTACTTC. Translated, it gives CASTKSISYEQYF.

The CDR3 DNA sequence: TGTGCCAGCAGCCAAGCCGGGACAGGACACAAAGAGACCCAGTACTTC. Translation: CASSQAGTGHKETQYF. The chain has TRBV11-2 and TRBJ2-5; 8 nucleotides line up with TRBD1. Germline V lookup: CDR1 SGHAT, CDR2 FQNNGV. The CDR3 extends over 16 amino acids. V lost 5 bases to trimming and J lost 3 bases; unmatched junction nucleotides: 11.

The V gene is TRBV28, the J gene TRBJ2-5; 8 bases agree with TRBD2. The CDR3 is made up of 11 amino acids. Germline lookup yields CDR1 MDHEN and CDR2 SYDVKM. J was trimmed by 12 bases and V by 7 bases; bases with no gene match: 7. Here the CDR3 DNA reads TGTGCCAGCACAAGCGGGAGCTGGGAGTACTTC. This encodes CASTSGSWEYF.

This clone was detected once. This chain uses TRBV5-1 with TRBJ2-3; 13 nucleotides line up with TRBD2. CDR3 length equals 16 residues. Germline CDR1 reads SGHRS; CDR2 reads YFSETQ. V lost 4 bases, J lost 2 bases, and 4 bases stayed unmatched. The CDR3 DNA reads TGCGCCAGCAGCGGGGGACTAGCGGGGATCACAGATACGCAGTATTTT. Amino acids: CASSGGLAGITDTQYF.

This chain joins TRBV18 and TRBJ2-7; D might be TRBD1 (5 bases). V gave up 0 bases and J gave up 5 bases, with 14 bases separating them. The V gene's germline CDR1 is KGHSH and CDR2 LQKENI. The CDR3 has 15 amino acids. In nucleotides, the CDR3 is TGTGCCAGCTCACCACCGCAGGGTGTAGTCCACGAGCAGTACTTC. Residues: CASSPPQGVVHEQYF.

About this clone: One end of the junction varies from germline; a read error may be responsible. The rearrangement joins TRBV7-9 to TRBJ1-1, with a possible D match to TRBD1 (6 bases). Germline V gene lookup returns CDR1 SEHNR and CDR2 FQNEAQ (reference sequence). This CDR3 spans 14 amino acids. CDR3: CSSSRSTGTVGAFF. The CDR3 DNA is TGTTCCAGCAGCCGTTCGACAGGCACTGTGGGAGCTTTCTTT. Variable domain in full (rest from reference TRBV7-9 and TRBJ1-1): DTGVSQNPRHKITKRGQNVTFRCDPISEHNRLYWYRQTLGQGPEFLTYFQNEAQLEKSRLLSDRFSAERPKGSFSTLEIQRTEQGDSAMYLCSSSRSTGTVGAFFGQGTRLTVV.

The chain joins TRBV25-1 to TRBJ1-2; 8 nucleotides agree with TRBD1. Germline trimming cut 6 bases from V and 4 bases from J; bases unmatched to any gene: 4. Germline values: CDR1 MGHDK, CDR2 SYGVNS. The CDR3 extends over 13 amino acids. DNA for the CDR3: TGTGCCAGCAGCCCCGACAGGGGCTATGGCTACACCTTC. Translation: CASSPDRGYGYTF.

The gene calls are TRBV11-1 and TRBJ1-1; D remains ambiguous. CDR1 is SGHAT and CDR2 is FQDESV in the germline V gene (reference sequence). The CDR3 loop spans 14 amino acids. V was shortened by 5 bases and J by 2 bases, with 12 bases between the two germline ends. The CDR3 bases are TGTGCCAGCAGCCCACCGACTTTTAACACTGAAGCTTTCTTT. Residues: CASSPPTFNTEAFF.

The V and J genes are TRBV30 and TRBJ1-1; D not resolved. Germline lookup yields CDR1 GTSNPN and CDR2 SVGIG (reference sequence). The V end was cut by 1 base, the J end by 7 bases, with 16 bases between. The CDR3 loop spans 14 amino acids. As DNA, the CDR3 is TGTGCCTGGAGTGGGATCGGGGATTTGGGTGAAGCTTTCTTT. It translates to CAWSGIGDLGEAFF.

The chain has TRBV4-1 and TRBJ1-2; D call uncertain. The CDR3 totals 15 residues. Trimming took 4 bases from V and 8 from J, leaving 20 bases between them. Germline CDR1 and CDR2: MGHRA and YSYEKL. The CDR3 reads CASSRQDPTAGGYTF. CDR3 nucleotides: TGCGCCAGCAGCCGGCAGGACCCGACGGCGGGAGGCTACACCTTC.

In this sample, this clone turned up a few times. The rearrangement joins TRBV7-9 to TRBJ1-3; D ambiguous. CDR1 is SEHNR, CDR2 FQNEAQ, per germline (reference sequence). The germline V and J ends were trimmed by 1 base and 0 bases, with 10 bases remaining between them. The CDR3 has 16 amino acids. CDR3 sequence: CASSLGRLPSGNTIYF. As DNA, the CDR3 is TGTGCCAGCAGCTTAGGCAGGCTTCCCTCTGGAAACACCATATATTTT.

The chain is built from TRBV27 and TRBJ2-1; D perhaps matches TRBD2 (6 bases). From germline, CDR1 is MNHEY and CDR2 SMNVEV (reference sequence). V lost 10 bases to trimming and J lost 7 bases, with 14 bases between them. The length of the CDR3 is 12 residues. The CDR3 DNA is TGTGCCACCGGGCGGGAACGGAATGAGCAGTTCTTC. This translates into CATGRERNEQFF.

The gene calls are TRBV10-2 and TRBJ2-7; TRBD2 might be the D (5 bases). This CDR3 contains 11 residues. Trimming cost V 8 bases and J 4 bases, with 9 bases left between them. Germline-derived CDR1 and CDR2 are WSHSY and SAAADI. CDR3 DNA: TGCGCCAGCGGAACGGGGTACGAGCAGTACTTC. Residues: CASGTGYEQYF.

The chain has TRBV19 and TRBJ2-1; TRBD2 agrees at 9 bases. The CDR3 has 15 residues. The trim removed 3 bases at V and 4 bases at J, leaving 4 bases unmatched. Germline V gives CDR1 LNHDA, CDR2 SQIVND (reference sequence). CDR3 amino acids: CASSIAGGIYNEQFF. Here the CDR3 DNA reads TGTGCCAGTAGTATCGCGGGAGGGATATACAATGAGCAGTTCTTC.

The chain employs TRBV6-5 and TRBJ1-1, with 7 bases matching TRBD1. The length of the CDR3 is 15 residues. With V trimmed by 7 bases and J by 5 bases, 13 bases remained unmatched. Germline V CDR1 and CDR2: MNHEY, SVGAGI. The chain's CDR3 is CASKFRAGGWTEAFF. The CDR3 region has the DNA TGTGCCAGCAAGTTTCGGGCAGGGGGGTGGACTGAAGCTTTCTTT.